This T cell receptor (beta chain) was recovered during a study of human T cells and chemical hapten exposure. For the study at large: Small pooled library volume differences mainly caused per-sample TCR yield variation.

Germline-derived CDR1 and CDR2 are LGHNT and FRNRAP. The CDR3 consists of 15 residues. Trimming left V 1 base short and J 1 base short, with 10 bases between. As for time point: healthy volunteer bleed at 2 weeks. RNA extraction used unfractionated whole blood as the source of total RNA. Regarding this clonotype: The antigen remains undetermined.

Study-wide findings and caveats: Unchanged with DPC sensitization were TCRs above 1 in 1000 frequency.

The library gave individual cDNA molecules unique molecular identifiers. Per the authors' pipeline: Samples contained a median of roughly 100,000 TCRs, with a range of roughly 23,224 to 700,000. TCRdb independently ran MiXCR on the RACE reads; one entry per CDR3 protein. These V and J calls derive from TCRdb rather than the authors' analysis. The sample contains roughly 130,000 distinct CDR3 sequences, approximately 9% of which appear only once. Sequencing was performed on whole blood. This TCR derives from a male donor in good health. Some clones in this sample may be carry-over from other donors' samples. The genes are TRBV12-5 and TRBJ1-1; tentatively, D is TRBD1 (5 bases). DNA of the CDR3: TGTGCTAGTGGTTTGGGATCTGGGACGAACACTGAAGCTTTCTTT. Translated: CASGLGSGTNTEAFF.